This T cell receptor (beta chain) is from a study of resident and recirculating memory T cells in vitiligo. Generated by immunoSEQ multiplex PCR, the TCRdb table keeps only in-frame clones and is missing some. Among 70,000 to 85,000 clones listed, 80% to 95% were seen once. Study-wide results and limits: Vitiligo lesions lacked a unique dominant clone, and clonality varied.

Trimming cost V 4 bases and J 0 bases; bases outside gene matches: 9. There are 17 residues in the CDR3. Per the germline V gene, CDR1 is ENHRY and CDR2 is SYGVKD. A word on this clone: Its antigen is still unknown.

The V call is TRBV10-3, the J call TRBJ2-3; 8 positions match TRBD1. Specimen: blood. The sequence was obtained from a male donor with vitiligo. CDR3 amino acids: CAISASLGQESTDTQYF. CDR3 DNA: TGTGCCATCAGTGCCAGCCTGGGACAGGAGAGCACAGATACGCAGTATTTT.